The table lists the clone carrying this T cell receptor (beta chain) with a few counts. V gave up 6 bases and J gave up 2 bases, with 13 bases separating them. Per the germline V gene, CDR1 is SNHLY and CDR2 is FYNNEI. CDR3 length equals 14 residues. Library preparation (for TCRbeta) was performed with unique molecular identifiers. TCRdb analysed the PCR reads with MiXCR anew, one entry per CDR3 protein. This table has a few hundred thousand distinct CDR3 sequences, around 20% appearing once. This sample is part of a study of T-cell reconstitution after alpha-beta-depleted transplantation in children.

V gene TRBV2 combines with J gene TRBJ1-2; D remains unclear. The sequencing used PBMCs from the stem cell graft donor, collected from the stem cell graft. This TCR was sampled from a human donor who donated a stem cell graft to a child with acute myeloid leukemia. The chain's CDR3 is CASREAQSNYGYTF. The CDR3 DNA reads TGTGCCAGCAGAGAGGCACAGTCCAACTATGGCTACACCTTC.